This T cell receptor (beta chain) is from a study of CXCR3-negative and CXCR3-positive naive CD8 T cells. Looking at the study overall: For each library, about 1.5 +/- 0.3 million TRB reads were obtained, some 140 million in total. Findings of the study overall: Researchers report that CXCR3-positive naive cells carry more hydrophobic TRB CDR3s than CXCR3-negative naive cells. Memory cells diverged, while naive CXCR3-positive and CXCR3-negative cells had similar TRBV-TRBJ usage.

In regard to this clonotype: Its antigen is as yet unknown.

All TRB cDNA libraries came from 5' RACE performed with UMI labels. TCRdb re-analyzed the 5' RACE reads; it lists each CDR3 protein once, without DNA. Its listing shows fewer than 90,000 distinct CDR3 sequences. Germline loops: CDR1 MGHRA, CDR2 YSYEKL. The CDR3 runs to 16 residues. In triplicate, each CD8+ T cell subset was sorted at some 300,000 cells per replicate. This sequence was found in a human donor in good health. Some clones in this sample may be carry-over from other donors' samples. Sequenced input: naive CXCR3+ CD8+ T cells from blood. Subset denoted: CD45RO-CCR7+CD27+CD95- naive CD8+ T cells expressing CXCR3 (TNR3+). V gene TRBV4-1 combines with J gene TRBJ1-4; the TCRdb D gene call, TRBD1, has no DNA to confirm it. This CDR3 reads CASSPGRKATNEKLFF.